This passage covers 27 T cell receptor beta chains from one sample sequenced in a study of T cells expressing NK-cell markers. TCRdb processed the 5' RACE reads again and assigns one entry to each CDR3 protein, with no DNA. Found here are a few hundred thousand distinct CDR3 sequences; the top ten clones hold approximately 1.4%. Sequencing used blood T cells: a sorted CD56 or NKG2C T cell subset, CD4+ or CD8+ T cells, or bulk PBMC T cells (not recorded which). Every receptor here comes from a woman between 45 and 65 years old in good health.

The chain joins TRBV5-1 to TRBJ2-1; without DNA, the TCRdb call of TRBD2 cannot be checked. Germline V gene data show CDR1 as SGHRS and CDR2 as YFSETQ. This CDR3 is built from 14 residues. The CDR3 spells CASSLESGRAGQFF.

This rearrangement joins TRBV29-1 to TRBJ2-1. The CDR3 extends over 14 amino acids. CDR1 is SQVTM and CDR2 is ANQGSEA in the germline V gene. The CDR3 spells CSVETRVSSVQQFF.

J is TRBJ1-1 and V is TRBV19; TCRdb names TRBD1, which stays unverified in the absence of DNA. CDR1 and CDR2 (germline): LNHDA, SQIVND (reference sequence). This CDR3 spans 14 amino acids. CDR3 sequence reads: CASSIAGGNTEAFF.

The chain employs TRBV7-9 and TRBJ2-2; TCRdb's D gene call, TRBD2, goes unchecked for lack of DNA. The CDR3 runs 17 residues. Germline loops: CDR1 SEHNR, CDR2 FQNEAQ (reference sequence). CDR3 protein: CASSLPLGLKDTGELFF.

The chain is built from TRBV3-1 and TRBJ2-1; the TCRdb call, TRBD2, lacks DNA for checking. The CDR3 loop spans 14 amino acids. Per the germline V gene, CDR1 is LGHDT and CDR2 is YNNKEL (reference sequence). CDR3 loop: CASSQAGGSNEQFF.

The chain links TRBV7-9 to TRBJ2-3; the D call from TCRdb, TRBD1, cannot be confirmed without DNA. The CDR3 runs to 18 residues. Germline lookup yields CDR1 SEHNR and CDR2 FQNEAQ (reference sequence). The CDR3 is CASSLAPFGTGGADTQYF.

The chain joins TRBV6-6 to TRBJ2-5. Germline V gene lookup returns CDR1 MNHNY and CDR2 SVGAGI (reference sequence). The CDR3 loop spans 11 amino acids. CDR3 region: CASRHRGTQYF.

The chain recombines TRBV9 with TRBJ1-3. The CDR3 totals 13 residues. Germline V lookup: CDR1 SGDLS, CDR2 YYNGEE. CDR3 protein: CASSGPSGNTIYF.

The J gene is TRBJ2-5, the V gene TRBV29-1; TCRdb gives TRBD2 as the D gene, but with no DNA this cannot be confirmed. CDR3 size: 14 residues. Germline V gene lookup returns CDR1 SQVTM and CDR2 ANQGSEA. CDR3 region: CSVEGGTTGETQYF. The complete variable domain, with remaining parts taken from reference TRBV29-1 and TRBJ2-5, reads SAVISQKPSRDICQRGTSLTIQCQVDSQVTMMFWYRQQPGQSLTLIATANQGSEATYESGFVIDKFPISRPNLTFSTLTVSNMSPEDSSIYLCSVEGGTTGETQYFGPGTRLLVL.

V is TRBV7-8 and J is TRBJ2-5; TCRdb's D gene call, TRBD2, goes unchecked for lack of DNA. The CDR3 totals 16 residues. Germline V CDR1 and CDR2: SGHVS, FQNEAQ. The CDR3 reads CASSQTRDGPQETQYF.

The rearrangement links TRBV7-8 to TRBJ2-1; TCRdb picks TRBD1, but there is no DNA to check that call. The CDR3 runs 15 residues. Germline values: CDR1 SGHVS, CDR2 FQNEAQ. CDR3 residues: CASSAAQGLYNEQFF.

The chain combines TRBV6-1 with TRBJ2-5; the D call from TCRdb, TRBD1, cannot be confirmed without DNA. Germline loops: CDR1 MNHNS, CDR2 SASEGT. The CDR3 contains 13 residues. CDR3 sequence reads: CAGTIGAWETQYF.

The V call is TRBV7-2, the J call TRBJ1-2. The CDR3 has 14 amino acids. CDR1 SGHTA and CDR2 FQGNSA come from the germline V gene. CDR3 sequence: CASSLGPGKNGYTF. The full variable domain, its missing parts supplied by reference TRBV7-2 and TRBJ1-2, is GAGVSQSPSNKVTEKGKDVELRCDPISGHTALYWYRQSLGQGLEFLIYFQGNSAPDKSGLPSDRFSAERTGGSVSTLTIQRTQQEDSAVYLCASSLGPGKNGYTFGSGTRLTVV.

The V call is TRBV14, the J call TRBJ2-5; TCRdb returns TRBD1, unconfirmable since there is no DNA. Looked up from germline, CDR1 is SGHDN and CDR2 is FVKESK. This CDR3 contains 19 residues. CDR3 sequence reads: CASSQDSFPGRASRETQYF.

V usage is TRBV29-1 and J usage is TRBJ1-2; TCRdb's D call of TRBD1 is untestable without DNA. This CDR3 comprises 13 residues. Germline V gene data show CDR1 as SQVTM and CDR2 as ANQGSEA. CDR3 in amino acids: CSVPPGQGFGYTF.

The chain recombines TRBV4-2 with TRBJ2-5; no DNA is available, so the TRBD2 call from TCRdb remains unchecked. Germline V gene lookup returns CDR1 LGHNA and CDR2 YNFKEQ. The CDR3 loop spans 16 amino acids. This CDR3 is CASSQILAGASETQYF.

The chain recombines TRBV11-3 with TRBJ2-3; TCRdb outputs TRBD2, but without DNA this stays unchecked. Germline assignment: CDR1 SGHNT and CDR2 YENEEA. The CDR3 extends over 16 amino acids. The CDR3 region is CASSPKRGSFTDTQYF.

The J gene is TRBJ1-5, the V gene TRBV7-2; TCRdb's D gene call, TRBD1, goes unchecked for lack of DNA. This CDR3 is 14 amino acids long. CDR1 and CDR2 (germline): SGHTA, FQGNSA. CDR3 protein: CASSQRGRNQPQHF. Full variable domain (missing parts from reference TRBV7-2 and TRBJ1-5): GAGVSQSPSNKVTEKGKDVELRCDPISGHTALYWYRQSLGQGLEFLIYFQGNSAPDKSGLPSDRFSAERTGGSVSTLTIQRTQQEDSAVYLCASSQRGRNQPQHFGDGTRLSIL.

The chain combines TRBV6-1 with TRBJ1-2; TCRdb picks TRBD1, but there is no DNA to check that call. CDR3 length: 15 residues. The germline CDR1 and CDR2 sequences are MNHNS and SASEGT. The CDR3 protein is CASSEDKGRSYGYTF.

The V and J genes are TRBV10-3 and TRBJ1-3. The CDR3 is made up of 11 amino acids. The germline CDR1 and CDR2 sequences are ENHRY and SYGVKD. CDR3 protein: CAIRDLHTIYF.

The J gene is TRBJ2-5, the V gene TRBV4-1; lacking DNA, the TRBD1 call made by TCRdb goes unchecked. In germline, CDR1 is MGHRA, CDR2 YSYEKL. The CDR3 is made up of 13 amino acids. This CDR3 is CASSQVRDRGLYF.

The chain recombines TRBV27 with TRBJ2-3; TCRdb names TRBD1, which stays unverified in the absence of DNA. The CDR3 is 15 residues long. Germline loops: CDR1 MNHEY, CDR2 SMNVEV (reference sequence). This CDR3 is CASMTGTPSTDTQYF.

The chain couples TRBV6-6 to TRBJ2-4; TCRdb's assignment of TRBD1 cannot be checked, as there is no DNA. The CDR3 sequence is 17 residues long. Per germline, CDR1 MNHNY and CDR2 SVGAGI (reference sequence). The CDR3 loop is CASKRTGDHLAKNIQYF.

CDR3 region: CASSLPGGYGYTF. The J gene is TRBJ1-2, the V gene TRBV6-5; the D call from TCRdb, TRBD1, cannot be confirmed without DNA. The CDR3 runs to 13 residues. The germline V gene encodes CDR1 MNHEY and CDR2 SVGAGI.

The rearrangement joins TRBV12-3 or TRBV12-4 to TRBJ2-2. This CDR3 is 17 amino acids long. CDR3 loop: CASQLRLRTRNTGELFF.

The chain joins TRBV6-5 to TRBJ2-5; there is no DNA to check the TCRdb D call of TRBD2. The CDR3 extends over 15 amino acids. Germline V gene sequence: CDR1 MNHEY, CDR2 SVGAGI. The CDR3 here is CASSPSGSDPETQYF.

V is TRBV7-8 and J is TRBJ2-1; there is no DNA to check the TCRdb D call of TRBD2. This CDR3 region has 17 residues. The germline V gene has CDR1 SGHVS and CDR2 FQNEAQ. The CDR3 reads CASSSLAGGLSGNEQFF.